This T cell receptor (beta chain) was recovered during a study of blood T cells in healthy people across ages. Germline CDR1 reads LGHNA; CDR2 reads YSLEER. V was clipped by 0 bases and J by 12 bases, with 15 bases between them. The CDR3 runs 14 residues. The use of a sample-barcoded 5' primer and a J-beta primer mix characterized a second PCR of roughly 6 to 11 cycles. TCRdb re-called the 5' RACE reads with MiXCR, one entry per CDR3 protein. The table lists hundreds of thousands of distinct CDR3 sequences, more than 40% of them singletons. The chain uses TRBV4-3 and TRBJ2-1, with D possibly matching TRBD2 (6 bases). The sample taken for sequencing was blood. This TCR was recovered from a woman aged 60 to 75 in good health. The CDR3 reads CASSQDWDGSSQFF. CDR3 in DNA: TGCGCCAGCAGCCAAGATTGGGACGGGAGCTCGCAGTTCTTC.